These T cell receptor beta chains were read from a single sample in a study of graft-versus-host responses after intestinal transplantation. Libraries were prepared by immunoSEQ multiplex PCR; TCRdb keeps only in-frame clonotypes and omits some of them. The sample includes 15,000 or so clones, roughly 82% of them seen just once. Sequenced here: ileum tissue, sampled roughly 28 days after intestinal transplant. The receptors stem from a human patient who received an intestinal transplant, so some T cells may come from the graft donor. The conserved cysteine and the conserved F or W are not part of the CDR3 here.

V,J,CDR3
TRBV6-4,TRBJ2-2,ASSDSGRENTGELF
TRBV5-1,TRBJ2-5,ASSLARLAATQETQY
TRBV5-4,TRBJ1-2,ASSSKATWGYT
TRBV10-3,TRBJ1-4,AISEALTGLVEKLF
TRBV19,TRBJ1-5,ASSITGSNQPQH
TRBV20-1,TRBJ2-1,SARDPPVEF
TRBV5-1,TRBJ1-5,ASSLEGAKGNQPQH
TRBV2,TRBJ1-2,ASSDREGYGYT
TRBV4-1,TRBJ2-1,ASSQDGWGEQF
TRBV4-1,TRBJ2-3,ASSHPGGGGPTDTQY
TRBV6-1,TRBJ2-7,ASSSPSGSSYEQY
TRBV7-9,TRBJ2-3,ASSSQGWGSTDTQY
TRBV6-1,TRBJ1-6,ASSVQENSPLH
TRBV6-1,TRBJ1-4,ATCSANNEKLF
TRBV18,TRBJ2-1,ASSPHAGLETSGYNEQF
TRBV5-1,TRBJ2-7,ASSLVGTGEGSSYEQY
TRBV7-9,TRBJ2-5,ASSLDAGNQETQY
TRBV11-3,TRBJ2-1,ASSRAYRDNEQF
TRBV6-1,TRBJ2-3,ASRIAGASTDTQY
TRBV7-9,TRBJ2-3,ASSRRVATSTDTQY
TRBV5-1,TRBJ2-2,ASSLATNTGELF
TRBV28,TRBJ2-1,ASALRGGPYNEQF
TRBV18,TRBJ2-1,ASSPGQINEQF
TRBV29-1,TRBJ1-2,SVPLGQRYGYT
TRBV2,TRBJ1-1,ASTLGSGTEAF
TRBV28,TRBJ1-5,ASSPPQGGYQPQH